Each of the 24 T cell receptor beta chains below was sequenced from the same sample in a study of regulatory T cells in long-lasting Graves disease. As for time point: persistent/refractory GD, antithyroid drugs over 5 years with positive TRAb. PBMC RNA served as the TCR library source. Sequencing libraries for TCR beta were prepared with iRepertoire HTBI primers and Arm-PCR of CDR3 regions. TCRdb reprocessed the multiplex PCR reads via MiXCR and lists one record per CDR3 protein. The data show 400,000 to 600,000 distinct CDR3 sequences, about 22% seen once. The sequenced sample was peripheral blood mononuclear cells (PBMCs), obtained when the disease was refractory, from a patient treated with antithyroid drugs. Receptor source: a female donor with Graves disease.

The genes are TRBV3-1 and TRBJ2-5; TRBD2 is a possible D gene (6 bases). The CDR3 consists of 18 residues. V lost 2 bases and J 4 bases, leaving 23 bases between the germline ends. CDR1 is LGHDT and CDR2 is YNNKEL in the germline V gene (reference sequence). CDR3 amino acids: CASSQRGTQRLRGETQYF. The CDR3 DNA sequence: TGTGCCAGCAGCCAACGTGGAACCCAAAGGCTGCGGGGAGAGACCCAGTACTTC.

Ten or more counts support this clonotype. V gene TRBV28 combines with J gene TRBJ1-2, with 8 bases that match TRBD1. With 3 bases clipped from V and 11 bases from J, the junction kept 2 bases outside the gene matches. The CDR3 length is 11 residues. CDR1 is MDHEN and CDR2 is SYDVKM in the germline V gene. The CDR3 coding sequence is TGTGCCAGCAGTTTGGGACAGGAGTACACCTTC. The encoded protein is CASSLGQEYTF.

This clonotype came up a few times. V is TRBV28 and J is TRBJ1-1; 10 bases are shared with TRBD1. The CDR3 has 13 residues. Germline CDR1 reads MDHEN; CDR2 reads SYDVKM. J gave up 11 bases and V 6 bases, and 9 bases lay outside the gene matches. The CDR3 is CASRAGTGALAFF. The CDR3, as DNA: TGTGCCAGCAGAGCCGGGACAGGGGCTTTGGCTTTCTTT. Variable domain in full (rest from reference TRBV28 and TRBJ1-1): DVKVTQSSRYLVKRTGEKVFLECVQDMDHENMFWYRQDPGLGLRLIYFSYDVKMKEKGDIPEGYSVSREKKERFSLILESASTNQTSMYLCASRAGTGALAFFGQGTRLTVV.

This clonotype has a handful of counts. This chain connects TRBV4-1 to TRBJ1-4; 12 bases match TRBD1. V lost 3 bases to trimming and J lost 7 bases; unmatched junction nucleotides: 3. Germline V gene sequence: CDR1 MGHRA, CDR2 YSYEKL. The CDR3 has 15 residues. As DNA, the CDR3 is TGCGCCAGCAGCCAGGGGACAGGGGGCGGTGAAAAACTGTTTTTT. The encoded protein is CASSQGTGGGEKLFF.

The V and J genes are TRBV7-6 and TRBJ2-5; D gene unclear. V shed 0 bases and J shed 4 bases, with 12 bases lying between them. This CDR3 comprises 15 residues. Germline CDR1 reads SGHVS; CDR2 reads FNYEAQ. The CDR3: CASSLAPNSRETQYF. CDR3 bases: TGTGCCAGCAGCTTAGCCCCGAACTCTAGAGAGACCCAGTACTTC.

This rearrangement joins TRBV29-1 to TRBJ2-1; 10 bases map to TRBD2. Per germline, CDR1 SQVTM and CDR2 ANQGSEA. The CDR3 length is 12 residues. J gave up 8 bases and V 7 bases, and 5 bases lay outside the gene matches. Written as DNA, the CDR3 is TGCAGCGCTAGCGGGAGCCTCGATGAGCAGTTCTTC. Protein: CSASGSLDEQFF.

The V gene is TRBV24-1, the J gene TRBJ1-1; 9 nucleotides match TRBD1. CDR1 is KGHDR, CDR2 SFDVKD, per germline. The CDR3 consists of 15 residues. V was pared by 3 bases and J by 0 bases, with 1 base of the junction left unmatched. CDR3 loop: CATSDGQGMNTEAFF. CDR3 coding DNA: TGTGCCACCAGTGATGGACAGGGGATGAACACTGAAGCTTTCTTT.

There are many counts of this clonotype. This rearrangement joins TRBV10-3 to TRBJ2-5; 8 bases line up with TRBD1. The junction had 6 bases not matched to a gene; V was cut back by 3 bases and J by 6 bases. Germline assignment: CDR1 ENHRY and CDR2 SYGVKD. The CDR3 extends over 14 amino acids. The CDR3 sequence is CAISDPRGQKTQYF. CDR3 DNA sequence: TGTGCCATCAGTGACCCCAGGGGGCAAAAGACCCAGTACTTC.

The sample holds a few counts of this clonotype. This chain uses TRBV19 with TRBJ2-5; D uncertain. Trimming removed 4 bases at V and 0 bases at J, with 6 bases between. CDR1 is LNHDA and CDR2 is SQIVND in the germline V gene (reference sequence). There are 13 residues in the CDR3. The CDR3 DNA sequence: TGTGCCAGTAGTACTCAGTACCAAGAGACCCAGTACTTC. Translating gives CASSTQYQETQYF. The full variable domain, completed using reference TRBV19 and TRBJ2-5, is DGGITQSPKYLFRKEGQNVTLSCEQNLNHDAMYWYRQDPGQGLRLIYYSQIVNDFQKGDIAEGYSVSREKKESFPLTVTSAQKNPTAFYLCASSTQYQETQYFGPGTRLLVL.

The chain employs TRBV7-9 and TRBJ2-7, with 8 bases lining up with TRBD2. V shed 2 bases and J 3 bases; nucleotides not matched to a gene: 15. The CDR3 is 18 amino acids. Germline V gene lookup returns CDR1 SEHNR and CDR2 FQNEAQ (reference sequence). The CDR3 DNA follows: TGTGCCAGCAGCTTATATGGGGGGGCTAGCGGGTATCACTACGAGCAGTACTTC. This codes for CASSLYGGASGYHYEQYF.

This chain uses TRBV20-1 with TRBJ1-2, with D perhaps TRBD1 (5 bases). Germline V lookup: CDR1 DFQATT, CDR2 SNEGSKA (reference sequence). V lost 0 bases and J 5 bases, leaving 13 bases between the germline ends. The length of the CDR3 is 14 residues. The DNA for the CDR3 is TGCAGTGCTAGAGACGGGGGTGGGCTATATGGCTACACCTTC. Protein product: CSARDGGGLYGYTF.

The V gene is TRBV14, the J gene TRBJ2-2; 10 nucleotides agree with TRBD2. There are 18 residues in the CDR3. CDR1 SGHDN and CDR2 FVKESK come from the germline V gene. Losses at the gene ends were 2 bases for V and 5 bases for J; bases not matched to a gene: 11. Here the CDR3 reads CASSQSLVAGGRTGELFF. CDR3 in DNA: TGTGCCAGCAGCCAAAGCCTAGTAGCGGGGGGAAGGACCGGGGAGCTGTTTTTT. Full variable domain (outside the CDR3, taken from reference TRBV14 and TRBJ2-2): EAGVTQFPSHSVIEKGQTVTLRCDPISGHDNLYWYRRVMGKEIKFLLHFVKESKQDESGMPNNRFLAERTGGTYSTLKVQPAELEDSGVYFCASSQSLVAGGRTGELFFGEGSRLTVL.

This clonotype appeared many times. The chain carries TRBV6-1 and TRBJ1-2, with 7 positions matching TRBD1. V lost 3 bases to trimming and J lost 4 bases; unmatched junction nucleotides: 5. CDR3 size: 14 residues. Germline values: CDR1 MNHNS, CDR2 SASEGT. The CDR3 DNA reads as TGTGCCAGCAGTGATGCGGGACAGATCTATGGCTACACCTTC. Translating gives CASSDAGQIYGYTF.

This clonotype was recorded many times. The genes are TRBV12-3 or TRBV12-4 and TRBJ1-1; 7 bases match TRBD1. V shed 6 bases and J 8 bases; nucleotides not matched to a gene: 6. This CDR3 has 12 residues. In DNA form, the CDR3 reads TGTGCCAGCAGCCTACGACAGGGCGAAGCTTTCTTT. It translates to CASSLRQGEAFF.

The table lists this clonotype with a few counts. The genes are TRBV20-1 and TRBJ2-4, with unresolved D. CDR3 length equals 15 residues. Germline loops: CDR1 DFQATT, CDR2 SNEGSKA (reference sequence). Trimming pared 3 bases from V and 0 bases from J, leaving 12 bases between. The CDR3 nucleotides read TGCAGTGCTAGCGGGCAGGCGCTAGCCAAAAACATTCAGTACTTC. Protein sequence: CSASGQALAKNIQYF.

The chain uses TRBV28 and TRBJ2-6; D tentatively fits TRBD1 or TRBD2 (6 bases each). The CDR3 runs to 18 residues. CDR1 and CDR2 (germline): MDHEN, SYDVKM. V was trimmed by 6 bases and J by 0 bases, leaving 18 bases between them. The CDR3 region is CASSPGGTSHSGANVLTF. The DNA of the CDR3 is TGTGCCAGCAGCCCTGGGGGGACATCTCACTCTGGGGCCAACGTCCTGACTTTC.

This clonotype appeared many times. The chain recombines TRBV10-3 with TRBJ1-2; unclear D gene. Trimming removed 4 bases from V and 7 bases from J, with 13 bases in between. CDR3 length: 13 residues. CDR1 is ENHRY and CDR2 is SYGVKD in the germline V gene. The DNA for the CDR3 is TGTGCCATCAGTGTTGAAGGGCTACGTGGCTACACCTTC. Translated: CAISVEGLRGYTF.

This clonotype has at least ten counts. This chain connects TRBV12-3 or TRBV12-4 to TRBJ2-6; the D is unclear. The CDR3 extends over 15 amino acids. Trimming took 6 bases from V and 0 from J, leaving 9 bases between them. The CDR3 DNA reads TGTGCCAGCAGCCTCGGGTTCTCTGGGGCCAACGTCCTGACTTTC. It encodes CASSLGFSGANVLTF.

The chain carries TRBV25-1 and TRBJ2-1, with 12 positions matching TRBD2. Trimming at V came to 8 bases and at J to 7 bases, leaving 12 bases not matched to a gene. The germline gives CDR1 MGHDK, CDR2 SYGVNS. The CDR3 spans 16 residues. The CDR3 loop reads CASQDRLAGDINEQFF. CDR3 in DNA: TGTGCCAGCCAAGACCGACTAGCGGGAGATATTAATGAGCAGTTCTTC.

This clonotype showed up just a few times. The rearrangement links TRBV12-3 or TRBV12-4 to TRBJ1-2; 9 positions match TRBD1. This CDR3 contains 13 residues. The V gene end was trimmed by 6 bases and the J gene end by 5 bases; junction bases not matched to a gene: 4. The CDR3 nucleotides are TGTGCCAGCAGATTCGGGACAGGGTATGGCTACACCTTC. Translation gives CASRFGTGYGYTF.

This clonotype was seen at least ten times. The chain combines TRBV10-3 with TRBJ1-6; possible D gene TRBD1, 5 bases. The germline V gene has CDR1 ENHRY and CDR2 SYGVKD. This CDR3 has 14 residues. Between the trimmed V and J ends, which lost 3 bases and 6 bases, there was a span of 9 bases. CDR3 in DNA: TGTGCCATCAGTGACCGACAGACTAATTCACCCCTCCACTTT. It codes for CAISDRQTNSPLHF.

This clonotype showed up many times. The V gene is TRBV19, the J gene TRBJ1-1; D gene unclear. The CDR3 runs to 12 residues. Trimming took 5 bases from V and 1 from J, leaving 5 bases between them. The germline gives CDR1 LNHDA, CDR2 SQIVND (reference sequence). CDR3 region: CASSVENTEAFF. The CDR3 DNA reads TGTGCCAGTAGTGTGGAGAACACTGAAGCTTTCTTT.

In its sample, this clonotype was seen a few times. The chain is built from TRBV12-3 or TRBV12-4 and TRBJ2-7, with TRBD1 identical over 7 bases. The ends lost 3 bases at V and 7 bases at J; junction bases unmatched: 3. The CDR3 has 12 residues. CDR3: CASSFRGREQYF. The CDR3 DNA reads as TGTGCCAGCAGTTTTAGGGGGCGTGAGCAGTACTTC.

The sample holds many counts of this clonotype. V gene TRBV28 combines with J gene TRBJ2-6; TRBD1 aligns across 8 bases. CDR1 and CDR2 (germline): MDHEN, SYDVKM. The CDR3 is 18 residues long. V shed 4 bases, J shed 0 bases, and the junction held 8 bases outside the gene matches. CDR3 coding DNA: TGTGCCAGCAGTTCAATCACAGACAGGGGCTCTGGGGCCAACGTCCTGACTTTC. Translated: CASSSITDRGSGANVLTF.